This T cell receptor (beta chain) was sequenced for a study of T cells in Graves' hyperthyroidism and ophthalmopathy. The CDR3 is made up of 15 amino acids. V lost 5 bases and J lost 0, with 11 bases in between. Germline assignment: CDR1 MNHNS and CDR2 SASEGT. RNA transcripts served as the template for amplifying TCR beta CDR3 regions. HTBI primers were the set used in a first-round RT-PCR of the TCR CDR3. TCRdb reprocessed the multiplex PCR reads with MiXCR, giving one entry per CDR3 protein. Found here are about half a million distinct CDR3 sequences, roughly 16% of them singletons; the top ten hold approximately 30%. This clonotype was seen repeatedly, ten times or more. Each person with ophthalmopathy scored at least 3 on the Clinical Activity Score, reached NOSPECS grade 4 or higher, and had been ill under 3 months.

The sequencing input was blood. The receptor's source is a woman aged 30 to 39 with Graves' ophthalmopathy. The genes are TRBV6-1 and TRBJ1-5; D might be TRBD1 (6 bases). The CDR3 coding sequence is TGTGCCAGCAGTTTAACAGGGTATAGCAATCAGCCCCAGCATTTT. Its translation: CASSLTGYSNQPQHF.